This T cell receptor (beta chain) was retrieved from a study of post-analysis software for immune sequencing data. Study at large: The disease courses spanned relapsing-remitting, secondary progressive and progressive-relapsing forms of multiple sclerosis.

This CDR3 contains 14 residues. Trimming stripped 0 bases from V and 4 bases from J, with 6 bases between. Regarding the study as a whole: Roughly five TRBV segments appeared more often in patients than in controls, and TRBV5-6, TRBV5-1 and TRBV20-1 were among these. Among multiple sclerosis patients, normalized Chao1 diversity was significantly below that of controls. Strong co-clustering by F measure linked samples that shared a preparation batch.

Concerning this clonotype itself: The antigen is undetermined.

The TCR beta cDNA libraries contained unique molecular identifiers. The authors obtained 540,000 or so cDNA molecules from roughly 1 to 10 million T cells. TCRdb re-called the PCR reads with MiXCR, one entry per CDR3 protein. This sample has almost 700,000 distinct CDR3 sequences; 59% occur once, and the top ten carry about 11%. This rearrangement joins TRBV12-3 or TRBV12-4 to TRBJ2-2; the D is unclear. Sample: blood. The sequence was collected from a girl aged 2-9 years with multiple sclerosis. The CDR3 sequence: CASSLAASTGELFF. For the CDR3, the DNA is TGTGCCAGCAGTTTAGCCGCCAGCACCGGGGAGCTGTTTTTT.